Presented here are 8 T cell receptor beta chains from one specimen sequenced in a study of blood T cell repertoires in COVID-19 (dated by TCRdb to about 2020). Library prep was done by the immunoSEQ multiplex PCR assay. TCRdb mirrors the immuneACCESS table, restricted to in-frame sequences. Some clones are absent from its copies; in checked studies, under half trace to an unresolved V gene, and the reason for the others is unknown. For this sample the table gives approximately 70,000 clones, of which roughly 89% were detected only once. 5% to 7.5% of the sample comes from the top ten. The sample was peripheral blood. The receptors originated from a woman in her forties or fifties with acute or convalescent COVID-19.

The chain has TRBV7-2 and TRBJ1-1; TRBD1 might be the D (6 bases). This CDR3 has 15 residues. CDR1 SGHTA and CDR2 FQGNSA come from the germline V gene. The V gene lost 1 base and the J gene lost 0 bases, with 9 bases spanning the gap. CDR3 sequence: CASSLDHRVNTEAFF. CDR3 in DNA: TGTGCCAGCAGCTTAGATCACAGGGTGAACACTGAAGCTTTCTTT.

The V gene is TRBV7-8, the J gene TRBJ1-1; no reliable D call. V lost 5 bases and J lost 7, with 17 bases in between. The germline gives CDR1 SGHVS, CDR2 FQNEAQ. CDR3 length equals 14 residues. CDR3 in DNA: TGTGCCAGCAGCCCAAAAGGAGGGATTTATGAAGCTTTCTTT. Translating it yields CASSPKGGIYEAFF.

The rearrangement uses TRBV5-1 and TRBJ2-5, with 12 nucleotides matching TRBD2. The ends lost 0 bases at V and 2 bases at J; junction bases unmatched: 5. Per the germline V gene, CDR1 is SGHRS and CDR2 is YFSETQ. This CDR3 spans 17 amino acids. DNA of the CDR3: TGCGCCAGCAGCTTGGCACTAGCGGGGGGACCTCAAGAGACCCAGTACTTC. Translating it yields CASSLALAGGPQETQYF.

The genes are TRBV5-5 and TRBJ1-5; D not resolved. The CDR3 sequence is 14 residues long. The V gene's germline CDR1 is SGHKS and CDR2 YYEKEE (reference sequence). Trimming cost V 4 bases and J 4 bases, with 12 bases left between them. The DNA for the CDR3 is TGTGCCAGCAGCCCCGATCTAATTAATCAGCCCCAGCATTTT. This encodes CASSPDLINQPQHF.

The rearrangement uses TRBV30 and TRBJ2-2; 9 bases are shared with TRBD2. The ends lost 5 bases at V and 5 bases at J; junction bases unmatched: 6. From germline, CDR1 is GTSNPN and CDR2 SVGIG (reference sequence). This CDR3 has 14 amino acids. The CDR3 is CAWDPLAGTGELFF. The CDR3 DNA sequence: TGTGCCTGGGACCCTCTAGCGGGAACCGGGGAGCTGTTTTTT.

The chain joins TRBV2 to TRBJ2-7; D unresolved. This CDR3 region has 12 residues. The V and J ends lost 7 bases and 2 bases respectively, with 9 bases between them. Germline CDR1 SNHLY, CDR2 FYNNEI. CDR3 nucleotides: TGTGCCAGCAATGGGCTCCCCTACGAGCAGTACTTC. Protein: CASNGLPYEQYF.

The gene calls are TRBV11-2 and TRBJ1-3, with a possible D match to TRBD1 (6 bases). This CDR3 has 15 amino acids. Germline CDR1 SGHAT, CDR2 FQNNGV. The V and J ends lost 4 bases and 0 bases respectively, with 10 bases between them. This CDR3 reads CASSSDRTSGNTIYF. In DNA form, the CDR3 reads TGTGCCAGCAGCTCGGACAGAACCTCTGGAAACACCATATATTTT.

The chain carries TRBV7-6 and TRBJ1-3, with D uncertain. This CDR3 region has 17 residues. Trimming removed 5 bases from V and 2 bases from J, with 19 bases in between. Germline V gene sequence: CDR1 SGHVS, CDR2 FNYEAQ. The DNA for the CDR3 is TGTGCCAGCAGCCCCGGGGTCACCCTACAAACTGGAAACACCATATATTTT. Translated: CASSPGVTLQTGNTIYF. The full variable domain, its missing parts supplied by reference TRBV7-6 and TRBJ1-3, is GAGVSQSPRYKVTKRGQDVALRCDPISGHVSLYWYRQALGQGPEFLTYFNYEAQQDKSGLPNDRFSAERPEGSISTLTIQRTEQRDSAMYRCASSPGVTLQTGNTIYFGEGSWLTVV.